One and the same sample provided the 2 T cell receptor beta chains below, sequenced in a study of radiotherapy plus CTLA-4 blockade in lung cancer. Sequencing used immunoSEQ multiplex PCR; TCRdb keeps in-frame clones, though not all of them. The sample contains about 51,000 clones, roughly 77% of which appear only once. The material sequenced was peripheral blood, taken from a patient treated with radiotherapy plus ipilimumab. The source is a human donor with non-small cell lung cancer whose response to radiotherapy plus ipilimumab could not be evaluated.

The chain carries TRBV7-7 and TRBJ1-1; tentatively, D is TRBD1 (6 bases). V was shortened by 2 bases and J by 3 bases, with 7 bases between the two germline ends. Germline assignment: CDR1 SSHAT and CDR2 FNYEAQ (reference sequence). CDR3 length: 13 residues. Here the CDR3 reads CASSLWTDTEAFF. CDR3 in DNA: TGTGCCAGCAGCTTATGGACAGACACTGAAGCTTTCTTT.

The rearrangement uses TRBV28 and TRBJ2-7, with a tentative D call TRBD1 (6 bases). In germline, CDR1 is MDHEN, CDR2 SYDVKM. The CDR3 covers 13 residues. Trimming cost V 5 bases and J 4 bases, with 12 bases left between them. The CDR3 region has the DNA TGTGCCAGCAGTAACGACAGGTTTTACGAGCAGTACTTC. Translation gives CASSNDRFYEQYF.